This T cell receptor beta chain emerged from a study of CD8 T cells in ankylosing spondylitis. General study findings and limits: There was reportedly significant enrichment of clones that were disease-linked in matched ankylosing spondylitis synovial fluid. Blood from ankylosing spondylitis patients appeared to carry a characteristic eight-variant TCR beta motif.

Via MiXCR, TCRdb re-called the 5' RACE reads, giving one row per CDR3 protein. The sample comprises roughly 300,000 distinct CDR3 sequences, 6.5% to 10% of which are singletons, and about 15% rests with the top ten. Remarks on this clonotype: The antigen remains undetermined.

The CDR3 extends over 19 amino acids. Per the germline V gene, CDR1 is LNHNV and CDR2 is YYDKDF (reference sequence). V was cut by 5 bases and J by 7 bases, with 30 bases left in between. The sequence came from a male donor with ankylosing spondylitis. The chain couples TRBV15 to TRBJ2-4, with D perhaps TRBD2 (5 bases). Source material: blood, either unsorted or a sorted T cell fraction (not recorded which). In nucleotides, the CDR3 is TGTGCCACCAGCCCCAATACGCGCCTCATGGTTGTATGGGAGAACATTCAGTACTTC. Encoded protein: CATSPNTRLMVVWENIQYF.